These 32 T cell receptor beta chains came from one sample sequenced in a study of T cell responses to AZD1222 COVID-19 vaccine (dated by TCRdb to the early 2020s). The time point label corresponds to: baseline before first vaccination. The library was built by means of the immunoSEQ multiplex PCR assay. In its TCRdb copy, this immuneACCESS table keeps in-frame sequences only and misses some clones. Where compared with another copy, unresolved V genes explain less than half of these, and the others have no known cause. This sample has more than 140,000 clones in its table, and more than 80% of those were observed once. Jointly, the top ten make up 2.5% to 3.5% of the sample. Specimen: peripheral blood, collected on day 0 of AZD1222 vaccination. The receptor set was obtained from an adult in good health.

The CDR3 protein is CASSAGTGPNYGYTF. For the CDR3, the DNA is TGTGCCAGCAGCGCCGGCACAGGGCCCAACTATGGCTACACCTTC. The V and J genes are TRBV9 and TRBJ1-2, with a tentative D call TRBD1 (6 bases). Germline lookup yields CDR1 SGDLS and CDR2 YYNGEE. CDR3 length: 15 amino acids. Trimming stripped 3 bases from V and 2 bases from J, with 14 bases between.

The chain is built from TRBV6-5 and TRBJ2-7; 9 bases match TRBD1. CDR1 MNHEY and CDR2 SVGAGI come from the germline V gene. The CDR3 has 14 residues. Trimming at V came to 7 bases and at J to 5 bases, leaving 9 bases not matched to a gene. CDR3 sequence reads: CASNPGQGVHEQYF. The CDR3 DNA reads as TGTGCCAGCAACCCGGGACAGGGTGTCCACGAGCAGTACTTC.

This chain joins TRBV28 and TRBJ2-1; 8 bases map to TRBD1. The germline V gene encodes CDR1 MDHEN and CDR2 SYDVKM. After removal of 3 bases from V and 6 bases from J, the junction contained 4 bases not matched to a gene. CDR3 length: 14 residues. The DNA of the CDR3 is TGTGCCAGCAGTTTCTTTACAGGGGGCAATGAGCAGTTCTTC. Amino acids: CASSFFTGGNEQFF. Full variable domain (missing parts from reference TRBV28 and TRBJ2-1): DVKVTQSSRYLVKRTGEKVFLECVQDMDHENMFWYRQDPGLGLRLIYFSYDVKMKEKGDIPEGYSVSREKKERFSLILESASTNQTSMYLCASSFFTGGNEQFFGPGTRLTVL.

The V and J genes are TRBV14 and TRBJ2-1, with 7 nucleotides matching TRBD2. CDR1 SGHDN and CDR2 FVKESK come from the germline V gene. Germline trimming cut 7 bases from V and 1 base from J; bases unmatched to any gene: 7. The CDR3 runs to 15 residues. CDR3 sequence: CASNQLGGSYNEQFF. CDR3 nucleotide sequence: TGTGCCAGCAACCAGCTCGGGGGGTCCTACAATGAGCAGTTCTTC.

The chain recombines TRBV18 with TRBJ1-1; TRBD1 might be the D (6 bases). CDR1 KGHSH and CDR2 LQKENI come from the germline V gene. Trimming removed 4 bases at V and 6 bases at J, with 9 bases between. The CDR3 consists of 12 residues. CDR3 nucleotide sequence: TGTGCCAGCTCACTCGGACAGCCTGAAGCTTTCTTT. This translates into CASSLGQPEAFF.

The chain carries TRBV5-1 and TRBJ2-1; D is uncertain. The CDR3 is 14 residues long. Trimming stripped 1 base from V and 5 bases from J, with 10 bases between. Germline lookup yields CDR1 SGHRS and CDR2 YFSETQ. The CDR3 coding sequence is TGCGCCAGCAGCTTGAAGGGCGGCCACAATGAGCAGTTCTTC. Translated: CASSLKGGHNEQFF.

Comments on this clone: The junction and the germline gene differ at one end; a read error may be behind it. The genes are TRBV15 and TRBJ2-5; the D gene is possibly TRBD1 (5 bases). Germline CDR1 reads LNHNV; CDR2 reads YYDKDF (reference sequence). The CDR3 runs 15 residues. DNA of the CDR3: TGTGCCACCAGCAGAGAAGGGGCCTCCCAAGGGACCCAGTACTTC. This encodes CATSREGASQGTQYF.

The J gene is TRBJ1-2, the V gene TRBV19; D perhaps matches TRBD1 (5 bases). The CDR3 length is 13 residues. V dropped 3 bases and J dropped 7 bases, with 12 bases sitting between them. The germline CDR1 and CDR2 sequences are LNHDA and SQIVND (reference sequence). CDR3 sequence reads: CASSMQGFPGYTF. Here the CDR3 DNA reads TGTGCCAGTAGTATGCAGGGTTTCCCTGGCTACACCTTC.

The chain has TRBV5-1 and TRBJ1-3, with D maybe TRBD1 (6 bases). V lost 2 bases and J lost 0, with 12 bases in between. Germline-derived CDR1 and CDR2 are SGHRS and YFSETQ. The CDR3 extends over 16 amino acids. CDR3 protein: CASSFQGGLSGNTIYF. For the CDR3, the DNA is TGCGCCAGCAGCTTCCAAGGGGGTCTCTCTGGAAACACCATATATTTT.

The chain carries TRBV15 and TRBJ1-5, with D perhaps TRBD1 (5 bases). The V end lost 1 base, the J end lost 4 bases, and 20 bases lay between the germline ends. Germline loops: CDR1 LNHNV, CDR2 YYDKDF (reference sequence). The CDR3 is 18 amino acids. For the CDR3, the DNA is TGTGCCACCAGCAGAGGTGCGTCCAGGGTAAAGATGAATCAGCCCCAGCATTTT. Its translation: CATSRGASRVKMNQPQHF.

This chain connects TRBV12-3 or TRBV12-4 to TRBJ1-3; D is possibly TRBD1 (6 bases). The V end lost 7 bases, the J end lost 5 bases, and 12 bases lay between the germline ends. CDR3 size: 13 residues. The CDR3 loop reads CASTPGARNTIYF. CDR3 DNA: TGTGCCAGCACTCCGGGGGCGAGAAACACCATATATTTT.

This clone was found a few times. The chain uses TRBV2 and TRBJ1-2; the match to TRBD1 covers 8 bases. Losses at the gene ends were 6 bases for V and 4 bases for J; bases not matched to a gene: 10. Germline V lookup: CDR1 SNHLY, CDR2 FYNNEI. The CDR3 covers 15 residues. The CDR3 nucleotides are TGTGCCAGCAGGCGTCGGACAGGGAGCGTCTATGGCTACACCTTC. This encodes CASRRRTGSVYGYTF.

The rearrangement uses TRBV2 and TRBJ2-5; 11 bases agree with TRBD2. The J segment lost 5 bases and the V segment lost 6 bases, leaving 5 bases of the junction unmatched. From germline, CDR1 is SNHLY and CDR2 FYNNEI. The CDR3 totals 14 residues. CDR3 region: CASRDSGRGETQYF. CDR3 sequence (DNA): TGTGCCAGCAGGGATAGCGGGAGGGGTGAGACCCAGTACTTC. The whole variable domain, filled in from reference TRBV2 and TRBJ2-5, reads EPEVTQTPSHQVTQMGQEVILRCVPISNHLYFYWYRQILGQKVEFLVSFYNNEISEKSEIFDDQFSVERPDGSNFTLKIRSTKLEDSAMYFCASRDSGRGETQYFGPGTRLLVL.

Regarding this clone: Different DNA sequences within this sample yield the same CDR3. The rearrangement uses TRBV29-1 and TRBJ2-1; 7 bases are a match to TRBD1. Losses at the gene ends were 3 bases for V and 0 bases for J; bases not matched to a gene: 5. The CDR3 is 15 amino acids. CDR1 and CDR2 from the germline V gene are SQVTM and ANQGSEA. CDR3 region: CSVEGTESSYNEQFF. CDR3 DNA sequence: TGCAGCGTTGAGGGGACAGAAAGCTCCTACAATGAGCAGTTCTTC.

This clone was counted once. The V call is TRBV18, the J call TRBJ1-6, with D maybe TRBD1 (5 bases). Trimming removed 3 bases from V and 7 bases from J, with 13 bases in between. In germline, CDR1 is KGHSH, CDR2 LQKENI. The CDR3 runs 15 residues. The CDR3 region has the DNA TGTGCCAGCTCACCCACAGGTACCCTAAATTCACCCCTCCACTTT. Protein: CASSPTGTLNSPLHF.

The rearrangement links TRBV9 to TRBJ1-1; perhaps TRBD1 as D (6 bases). Germline values: CDR1 SGDLS, CDR2 YYNGEE. The CDR3 is 14 residues long. V was pared by 1 base and J by 3 bases, with 10 bases between. CDR3 sequence: CASSVWGADTEAFF. DNA for the CDR3: TGTGCCAGCAGCGTATGGGGGGCTGACACTGAAGCTTTCTTT.

This sequence joins TRBV19 and TRBJ1-1; weak D call: TRBD1 (5 bases). Deletions cut 2 bases from V and 3 bases from J, with 10 bases between. Germline assignment: CDR1 LNHDA and CDR2 SQIVND (reference sequence). The CDR3 extends over 14 amino acids. In DNA, the CDR3 is TGTGCCAGTAGTATAATCTGGGGGTACACTGAAGCTTTCTTT. Translated, it gives CASSIIWGYTEAFF.

V and J are TRBV10-3 and TRBJ1-1; no clear D gene. Trimming cost V 5 bases and J 1 base, with 8 bases left between them. CDR1 is ENHRY and CDR2 is SYGVKD in the germline V gene. The CDR3 runs to 13 residues. The CDR3 nucleotides read TGTGCCATCAGTTTCCAGAAGAACACTGAAGCTTTCTTT. This encodes CAISFQKNTEAFF.

This rearrangement joins TRBV7-9 to TRBJ2-1; the D gene is possibly TRBD2 (6 bases). Per germline, CDR1 SEHNR and CDR2 FQNEAQ (reference sequence). CDR3 length equals 14 residues. The ends were cut back, 3 bases at V and 2 bases at J, with 8 bases in the middle. The CDR3 coding sequence is TGTGCCAGCAGCTTTGCGGGACCCTACAATGAGCAGTTCTTC. Translation: CASSFAGPYNEQFF.

The rearrangement uses TRBV20-1 and TRBJ1-4, with a weak D call TRBD1 (6 bases). This CDR3 contains 13 residues. V was shortened by 3 bases and J by 8 bases, with 13 bases between the two germline ends. From germline, CDR1 is DFQATT and CDR2 SNEGSKA (reference sequence). Here the CDR3 reads CSASRGLYEKLFF. CDR3 DNA: TGCAGTGCTAGTAGGGGGTTATACGAAAAACTGTTTTTT.

This clone was detected only a few times. The chain uses TRBV9 and TRBJ2-3, with D possibly TRBD2 on 5 matching bases. CDR3 length: 14 residues. Germline assignment: CDR1 SGDLS and CDR2 YYNGEE. V lost 2 bases to trimming and J lost 2 bases, with 9 bases between them. CDR3 nucleotides: TGTGCCAGCAGCGTCGACTACTCCACAGATACGCAGTATTTT. Protein sequence: CASSVDYSTDTQYF.

This rearrangement joins TRBV18 to TRBJ1-1; D perhaps matches TRBD1 (6 bases). This CDR3 has 16 residues. Trimming cost V 0 bases and J 0 bases, with 11 bases left between them. Germline V gives CDR1 KGHSH, CDR2 LQKENI. The CDR3 DNA reads TGTGCCAGCTCACCACCGGGGGCGGTCATGAACACTGAAGCTTTCTTT. It is translated as CASSPPGAVMNTEAFF. Filled out from reference TRBV18 and TRBJ1-1, the complete variable domain reads NAGVMQNPRHLVRRRGQEARLRCSPMKGHSHVYWYRQLPEEGLKFMVYLQKENIIDESGMPKERFSAEFPKEGPSILRIQQVVRGDSAAYFCASSPPGAVMNTEAFFGQGTRLTVV.

The chain carries TRBV5-1 and TRBJ2-6, with D tentatively TRBD1 (6 bases). CDR3 length equals 15 residues. The V gene lost 3 bases and the J gene lost 1 base, with 8 bases spanning the gap. CDR1 and CDR2 (germline): SGHRS, YFSETQ. The CDR3 DNA is TGCGCCAGCAGCTCAGGGGAGTCTGGGGCCAACGTCCTGACTTTC. Translated: CASSSGESGANVLTF.

V gene TRBV9 combines with J gene TRBJ2-3; D remains unclear. Deletions cut 0 bases from V and 6 bases from J, with 14 bases between. Germline loops: CDR1 SGDLS, CDR2 YYNGEE. CDR3 length equals 15 residues. The CDR3 loop reads CASSVEGLLGDTQYF. In DNA form, the CDR3 reads TGTGCCAGCAGCGTAGAGGGCCTATTAGGGGATACGCAGTATTTT.

The CDR3 protein is CASSFGESYNEQFF. The DNA for the CDR3 is TGCGCCAGCAGCTTCGGGGAATCCTACAATGAGCAGTTCTTC. This sequence joins TRBV5-1 and TRBJ2-1; perhaps TRBD2 as D (5 bases). Germline V CDR1 and CDR2: SGHRS, YFSETQ. Between the trimmed V and J ends, which lost 2 bases and 1 base, there was a span of 7 bases. The length of the CDR3 is 14 residues.

This clone was detected ten times or more. V usage is TRBV2 and J usage is TRBJ2-7; D might be TRBD1 or TRBD2, each matching 7 bases. Looked up from germline, CDR1 is SNHLY and CDR2 is FYNNEI. The V end was cut by 7 bases, the J end by 2 bases, with 9 bases between. The CDR3 is made up of 12 amino acids. In DNA, the CDR3 is TGTGCCAGCACAGGGGGGGCCTACGAGCAGTACTTC. It specifies CASTGGAYEQYF.

This rearrangement joins TRBV19 to TRBJ1-5; tentatively, D is TRBD1 (5 bases). The CDR3 covers 18 residues. Germline values: CDR1 LNHDA, CDR2 SQIVND (reference sequence). Trimming left V 2 bases short and J 2 bases short, with 19 bases between. CDR3 nucleotides: TGTGCCAGTAGTATAAGAGGGCGGGGGGTAACGGGCAATCAGCCCCAGCATTTT. Translating it yields CASSIRGRGVTGNQPQHF.

This clone has just one count. The chain employs TRBV4-1 and TRBJ2-7; D is uncertain. Germline V gene sequence: CDR1 MGHRA, CDR2 YSYEKL. The CDR3 covers 13 residues. Between the trimmed V and J ends, which lost 4 bases and 3 bases, there was a span of 10 bases. The CDR3 is CASSREAFYEQYF. For the CDR3, the DNA is TGCGCCAGCAGCCGAGAAGCATTCTACGAGCAGTACTTC.

CDR3 region: CASSLRLAPYNEQFF. CDR3 nucleotides: TGTGCCAGCAGTTTAAGACTAGCACCTTACAATGAGCAGTTCTTC. V and J are TRBV27 and TRBJ2-1, with TRBD2 identical over 7 bases. CDR1 is MNHEY and CDR2 is SMNVEV in the germline V gene (reference sequence). This CDR3 spans 15 amino acids. J lost 4 bases, V lost 2 bases, and 5 bases had no gene match.

This clone came up once. The V call is TRBV7-8, the J call TRBJ2-7; 11 bases agree with TRBD1. Germline loops: CDR1 SGHVS, CDR2 FQNEAQ. The ends lost 5 bases at V and 7 bases at J; junction bases unmatched: 4. This CDR3 region has 13 residues. The CDR3 sequence: CASSRDRGTEQYF. The CDR3 region has the DNA TGTGCCAGCAGCCGGGACAGGGGGACTGAGCAGTACTTC. Using reference TRBV7-8 and TRBJ2-7 for the parts outside the CDR3, the full variable domain is GAGVSQSPRYKVAKRGQDVALRCDPISGHVSLFWYQQALGQGPEFLTYFQNEAQLDKSGLPSDRFFAERPEGSVSTLKIQRTQQEDSAVYLCASSRDRGTEQYFGPGTRLTVT.

The CDR3 loop is CASSLGQGSTEKLFF. DNA for the CDR3: TGTGCCAGCAGCTTGGGGCAGGGGAGTACTGAAAAACTGTTTTTT. V and J are TRBV5-8 and TRBJ1-4; the D gene is possibly TRBD1 (6 bases). In germline, CDR1 is SGHTS, CDR2 YDEGEE. CDR3 size: 15 residues. V was cut by 0 bases and J by 7 bases, with 13 bases left in between.

The chain links TRBV9 to TRBJ2-7; no reliable D call. V was trimmed by 4 bases and J by 2 bases, leaving 19 bases between them. Per the germline V gene, CDR1 is SGDLS and CDR2 is YYNGEE. The CDR3 covers 16 residues. The CDR3 sequence: CASSPHTWFPPYEQYF. CDR3 nucleotides: TGTGCCAGCAGCCCCCACACTTGGTTCCCTCCCTACGAGCAGTACTTC.